This T cell receptor beta chain was identified during a study of CD8+ T cells in alopecia areata. Sequencing used cDNA as its template, made by extracting RNA and reverse transcribing it. Here immunoSEQ multiplex PCR was the method, and the copy in TCRdb shows in-frame clones only, minus some. The profile shows some 120,000 clones, roughly 55% of them singletons. Described treatment: oral pan-JAK inhibitor, 5-10 mg twice daily. With V trimmed by 5 bases and J by 4 bases, 4 bases remained unmatched. CDR3 length equals 13 residues. Germline V gene sequence: CDR1 SGHRS, CDR2 YFSETQ. This chain joins TRBV5-1 and TRBJ1-2, with 8 positions matching TRBD1. The sample was CD4+ T cells sorted from blood, taken at week 4, from a patient treated with tofacitinib. This clonotype was sampled from a human donor with alopecia areata. The CDR3 DNA sequence: TGCGCCAGCAGTTGGGGACAGGCCTATGGCTACACCTTC. This encodes CASSWGQAYGYTF.